Listed here are 13 T cell receptor beta chains from one sample, sequenced in a study of cytomegalovirus exposure and HLA in healthy donors. The assay was immunoSEQ multiplex PCR, and TCRdb's table has in-frame clones only and misses some. The table lists 60,000 or so clones, around 94% of them singletons. The specimen was PBMCs. The receptors stem from a man aged 18 to 29 in good health and CMV-seronegative.

The chain uses TRBV25-1 and TRBJ1-3; no clear D. The CDR3 loop spans 14 amino acids. Germline CDR1 reads MGHDK; CDR2 reads SYGVNS. The V end lost 2 bases, the J end lost 10 bases, and 15 bases lay between the germline ends. The CDR3 DNA follows: TGTGCCAGCAGTGAACGGCAGATTGGAGGTACCATATATTTT. Residues: CASSERQIGGTIYF.

V is TRBV18 and J is TRBJ2-1; 8 bases align to TRBD2. In germline, CDR1 is KGHSH, CDR2 LQKENI. V shed 4 bases, J shed 9 bases, and the junction held 14 bases outside the gene matches. This CDR3 has 16 amino acids. In DNA form, the CDR3 reads TGTGCCAGCTCACTTAAACCGGGACTAGTGGGCGCTGAGCAGTTCTTC. Translated: CASSLKPGLVGAEQFF.

The CDR3 sequence is CASSLERRDRGEPGANVLTF. The CDR3 bases are TGTGCCAGCAGCTTAGAGCGTCGGGACAGGGGAGAACCTGGGGCCAACGTCCTGACTTTC. The V gene is TRBV11-3, the J gene TRBJ2-6; 10 nucleotides match TRBD1. Trimming cost V 0 bases and J 2 bases; bases outside gene matches: 10. CDR1 is SGHNT, CDR2 YENEEA, per germline. CDR3 length: 20 amino acids.

The chain has TRBV30 and TRBJ1-1; TRBD1 matches 7 bases. The CDR3 contains 13 residues. Trimming at V came to 3 bases and at J to 1 base, leaving 2 bases not matched to a gene. Germline V lookup: CDR1 GTSNPN, CDR2 SVGIG (reference sequence). The DNA for the CDR3 is TGTGCCTGGAGGGGGGACAGGAACACTGAAGCTTTCTTT. It is translated as CAWRGDRNTEAFF.

This chain joins TRBV28 and TRBJ2-7, with D perhaps TRBD2 (7 bases). Between the trimmed V and J ends, which lost 5 bases and 5 bases, there was a span of 25 bases. Germline CDR1 and CDR2: MDHEN and SYDVKM. This CDR3 is 17 amino acids long. The CDR3 nucleotides are TGTGCCAGCAGTGATACAGGGTGGCGGGAGACAACCCACGAGCAGTACTTC. Encoded protein: CASSDTGWRETTHEQYF.

The chain has TRBV16 and TRBJ2-7, with D unresolved. The CDR3 totals 14 residues. Trimming shortened V by 0 bases and J by 2 bases, and 8 bases separated the two germline ends. CDR1 is KGHSY, CDR2 FQNENV, per germline. The CDR3 loop reads CASSQSGPAYEQYF. CDR3 in DNA: TGTGCCAGCAGCCAATCTGGCCCAGCCTACGAGCAGTACTTC.

The rearrangement joins TRBV27 to TRBJ2-7; D unresolved. V lost 5 bases and J 1 base, leaving 12 bases between the germline ends. This CDR3 has 14 amino acids. In germline, CDR1 is MNHEY, CDR2 SMNVEV (reference sequence). CDR3 coding DNA: TGTGCCAGCAGTCCCCGTCAGTTATCCTACGAGCAGTACTTC. Protein sequence: CASSPRQLSYEQYF.

The V gene is TRBV29-1, the J gene TRBJ2-1; 9 bases fit TRBD2. V lost 0 bases, J lost 5 bases, and 29 bases stayed unmatched. Germline CDR1 and CDR2: SQVTM and ANQGSEA. This CDR3 comprises 23 residues. CDR3 sequence: CSVEELLAGLWFLVRRGDNEQFF. The CDR3 DNA reads TGCAGCGTTGAAGAATTACTAGCGGGCTTATGGTTCCTTGTCAGGAGGGGTGACAATGAGCAGTTCTTC.

This sequence joins TRBV7-9 and TRBJ1-5, with no clear D. Germline assignment: CDR1 SEHNR and CDR2 FQNEAQ (reference sequence). The CDR3 is 16 residues long. Trimming removed 5 bases from V and 9 bases from J, with 23 bases in between. CDR3 protein: CASSDSGLGRSGPQHF. CDR3 nucleotides: TGTGCCAGCAGCGATTCCGGCCTTGGGCGTAGCGGGCCCCAGCATTTT.

V gene TRBV18 combines with J gene TRBJ1-5, with D uncertain. The germline V gene encodes CDR1 KGHSH and CDR2 LQKENI. The CDR3 runs 13 residues. V was clipped by 2 bases and J by 6 bases, with 8 bases between them. The CDR3 DNA follows: TGTGCCAGCTCACCAGACTTGAGTCAGCCCCAGCATTTT. As protein: CASSPDLSQPQHF. The full variable domain, its missing parts supplied by reference TRBV18 and TRBJ1-5, is NAGVMQNPRHLVRRRGQEARLRCSPMKGHSHVYWYRQLPEEGLKFMVYLQKENIIDESGMPKERFSAEFPKEGPSILRIQQVVRGDSAAYFCASSPDLSQPQHFGDGTRLSIL.

V usage is TRBV10-3 and J usage is TRBJ2-1, with 14 bases identical to TRBD2. V trimming: 4 bases; J trimming: 6 bases; junction bases outside the gene matches: 8. The CDR3 loop spans 17 amino acids. The germline V gene encodes CDR1 ENHRY and CDR2 SYGVKD. CDR3 amino acids: CAISVGLAGGRGNEQFF. The DNA for the CDR3 is TGTGCCATCAGTGTAGGACTAGCGGGAGGCCGAGGCAATGAGCAGTTCTTC.

This clone was recorded once. The V and J genes are TRBV6-1 and TRBJ2-7; D uncertain. Germline loops: CDR1 MNHNS, CDR2 SASEGT. The CDR3 consists of 13 residues. Trimming removed 4 bases at V and 4 bases at J, with 11 bases between. This chain's CDR3 is CASSVAEAYEQYF. DNA of the CDR3: TGTGCCAGCAGTGTGGCAGAGGCTTACGAGCAGTACTTC.

The rearrangement joins TRBV4-3 to TRBJ1-2, with D tentatively TRBD1 (5 bases). The CDR3 covers 16 residues. Trimming took off 0 bases at V and 3 bases at J, with 14 bases between the two ends. Germline CDR1 and CDR2: LGHNA and YSLEER. The CDR3, as DNA: TGCGCCAGCAGCCAAGATCTTGGGGAACAGGACTATGGCTACACCTTC. Translation: CASSQDLGEQDYGYTF.